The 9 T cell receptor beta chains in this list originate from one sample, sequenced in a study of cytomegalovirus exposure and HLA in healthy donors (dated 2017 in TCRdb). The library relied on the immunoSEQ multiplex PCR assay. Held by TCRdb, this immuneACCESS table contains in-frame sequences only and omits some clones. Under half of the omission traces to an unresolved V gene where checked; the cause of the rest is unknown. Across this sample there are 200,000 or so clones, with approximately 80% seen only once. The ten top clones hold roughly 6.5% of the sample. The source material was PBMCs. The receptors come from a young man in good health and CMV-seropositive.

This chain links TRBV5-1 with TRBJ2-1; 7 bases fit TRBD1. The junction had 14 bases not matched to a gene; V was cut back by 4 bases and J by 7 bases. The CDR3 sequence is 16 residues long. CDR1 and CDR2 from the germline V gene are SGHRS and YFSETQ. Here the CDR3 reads CASSITRVQTGNEQFF. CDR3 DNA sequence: TGCGCCAGCAGCATAACCAGGGTTCAGACAGGGAATGAGCAGTTCTTC.

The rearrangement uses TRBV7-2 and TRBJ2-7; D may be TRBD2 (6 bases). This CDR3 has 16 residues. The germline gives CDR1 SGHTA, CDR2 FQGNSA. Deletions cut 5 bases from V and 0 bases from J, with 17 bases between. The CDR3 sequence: CASSPHGGSSSYEQYF. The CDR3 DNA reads TGTGCCAGCAGCCCCCATGGGGGGAGTAGCTCCTACGAGCAGTACTTC.

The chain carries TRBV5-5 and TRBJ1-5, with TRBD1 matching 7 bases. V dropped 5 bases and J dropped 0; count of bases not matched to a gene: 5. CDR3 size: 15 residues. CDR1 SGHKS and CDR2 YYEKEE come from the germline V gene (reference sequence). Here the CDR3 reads CASRPTGNSNQPQHF. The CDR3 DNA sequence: TGTGCCAGCAGACCGACAGGGAATAGCAATCAGCCCCAGCATTTT. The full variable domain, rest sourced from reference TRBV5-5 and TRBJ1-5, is DAGVTQSPTHLIKTRGQQVTLRCSPISGHKSVSWYQQVLGQGPQFIFQYYEKEERGRGNFPDRFSARQFPNYSSELNVNALLLGDSALYLCASRPTGNSNQPQHFGDGTRLSIL.

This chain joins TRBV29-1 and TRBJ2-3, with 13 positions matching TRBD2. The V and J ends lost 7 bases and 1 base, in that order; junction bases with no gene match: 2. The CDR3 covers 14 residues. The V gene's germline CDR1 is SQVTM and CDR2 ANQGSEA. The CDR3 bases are TGCAGCGCTGGGACTAGCGGGGGCACAGATACGCAGTATTTT. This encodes CSAGTSGGTDTQYF.

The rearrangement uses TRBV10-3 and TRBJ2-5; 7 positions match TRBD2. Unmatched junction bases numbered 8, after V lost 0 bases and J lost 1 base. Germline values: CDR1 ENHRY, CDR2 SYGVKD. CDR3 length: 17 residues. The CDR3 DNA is TGTGCCATCAGTGAGTCTATTGGGGCTAGCGGCCAAGAGACCCAGTACTTC. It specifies CAISESIGASGQETQYF.

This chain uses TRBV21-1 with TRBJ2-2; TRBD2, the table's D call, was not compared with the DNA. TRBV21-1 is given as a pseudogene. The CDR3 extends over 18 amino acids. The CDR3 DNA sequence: TGTGCCAGCAACCGCTACAACCGACCACAGCGGCTTCCCGGGGAGCTGTTTTTT. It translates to CASNRYNRPQRLPGELFF.

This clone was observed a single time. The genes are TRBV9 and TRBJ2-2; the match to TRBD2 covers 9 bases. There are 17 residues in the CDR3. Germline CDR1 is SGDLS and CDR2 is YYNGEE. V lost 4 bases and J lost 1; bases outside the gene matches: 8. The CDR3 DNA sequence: TGTGCCAGCAGCCTTGGCCTAGCGGGGCTGAACACCGGGGAGCTGTTTTTT. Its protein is CASSLGLAGLNTGELFF.

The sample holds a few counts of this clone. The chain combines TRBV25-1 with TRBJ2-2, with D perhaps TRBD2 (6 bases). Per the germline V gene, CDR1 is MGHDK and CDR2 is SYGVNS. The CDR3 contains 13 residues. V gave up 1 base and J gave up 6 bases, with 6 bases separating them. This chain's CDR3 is CASSEWGAGELFF. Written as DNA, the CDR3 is TGTGCCAGCAGTGAATGGGGGGCCGGGGAGCTGTTTTTT.

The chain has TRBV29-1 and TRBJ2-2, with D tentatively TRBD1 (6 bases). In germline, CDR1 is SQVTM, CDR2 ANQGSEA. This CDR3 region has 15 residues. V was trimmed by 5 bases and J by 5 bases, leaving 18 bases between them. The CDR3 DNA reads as TGCAGCGTTCTAACTAGTGGGGGCTTTACCGGGGAGCTGTTTTTT. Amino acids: CSVLTSGGFTGELFF.